This TCR beta chain was observed in a study of cytomegalovirus exposure and HLA in healthy donors. Study in general: Genotyping of 400 or so donors showed that approximately 83% belonged to the Caucasian-associated ancestry cluster. Study-wide results and limits: In terms of immune exposure information, only CMV serostatus was available. Several of the most significant clusters appeared, in a later analysis, to be linked to common viral pathogens.

Amplification used 60 Vbeta primers and 13 Jbeta primers. Only in-frame clones appear in the TCRdb table, and some are missing; sequencing was by immunoSEQ multiplex PCR. The table lists 100,000 to 120,000 clones, about 80% of them singletons. Per the germline V gene, CDR1 is MNHNS and CDR2 is SASEGT. V dropped 6 bases and J dropped 1 base, with 13 bases sitting between them. This CDR3 spans 14 amino acids. At collection, donors were nominally healthy, but unrecorded immune exposures were probable. Turning to this clone: Its antigen is unknown.

This TCR came from a woman aged 60-75 years in good health and CMV-seropositive. J is TRBJ2-7 and V is TRBV6-1; D may be TRBD1 (7 bases). The sample consisted of PBMCs. The CDR3 region has the DNA TGTGCCAGCAGGGACTCAGGGGGGTCCTACGAGCAGTACTTC. It specifies CASRDSGGSYEQYF.